This T cell receptor (beta chain) stems from a study of breast tumors, draining lymph nodes, adjacent tissues. Whole-study results and caveats: Compared with basal-like, luminal-like tumors shared significantly more repertoire with nontumor tissue. Most tumor T cells seemingly derive from lymph node, then expand in tumor. Tumor TCR diversity was below lymph nodes but above nontumor tissue. Data only fit, rather than demonstrated, lymph node origin of most tumor T cells.

This clonotype was counted at least ten times. The antigen remains undetermined. Using its own MiXCR run on the multiplex PCR reads, TCRdb lists one record per CDR3 protein. The sample lists over 100,000 distinct CDR3 sequences; more than 20% were seen once. Samples came from axillary lymph nodes draining the breast cancer. CDR3 length: 16 amino acids. V gave up 4 bases and J gave up 4 bases; unmatched junction bases: 9. The germline V gene has CDR1 LNHNV and CDR2 YYDKDF (reference sequence). The chain has TRBV15 and TRBJ1-4; 7 positions match TRBD1. This TCR came from a female donor with breast cancer. Some clones in this sample may be carry-over from other donors' samples. The sequenced material came from axillary lymph node tissue. CDR3 DNA sequence: TGTGCCACCAGCACAGTCACAGGGGTAGTTAATGAAAAACTGTTTTTT. It encodes CATSTVTGVVNEKLFF.